The TCR beta chain described here comes from a study of beta chain features in type 1 diabetes. General study findings and limits: TCRB CDR3 length was moderately but significantly reduced in all four CD4+ subsets of Type 1 diabetes patients.

Sequencing targeted expressed TCRB transcripts, as all isolated RNA had been reverse transcribed. Profiling relied on immunoSEQ multiplex PCR, and the TCRdb table lists in-frame clones only, not all of them. Of some 370,000 clones listed, over 8.5% are singletons. Remarks on this clone: Its target is unknown.

V gave up 4 bases and J gave up 7 bases; unmatched junction bases: 4. Per the germline V gene, CDR1 is LGHNA and CDR2 is YSLEER. This CDR3 has 14 amino acids. Sequencing used central memory CD4+ T cells from blood. This TCR derives from a man younger than 40 with type 1 diabetes. The V gene is TRBV4-3, the J gene TRBJ2-1; 10 bases fit TRBD2. CDR3 region: CASSRLTSGNEQFF. CDR3 in DNA: TGCGCCAGCAGCCGCTTGACTAGCGGGAATGAGCAGTTCTTC.